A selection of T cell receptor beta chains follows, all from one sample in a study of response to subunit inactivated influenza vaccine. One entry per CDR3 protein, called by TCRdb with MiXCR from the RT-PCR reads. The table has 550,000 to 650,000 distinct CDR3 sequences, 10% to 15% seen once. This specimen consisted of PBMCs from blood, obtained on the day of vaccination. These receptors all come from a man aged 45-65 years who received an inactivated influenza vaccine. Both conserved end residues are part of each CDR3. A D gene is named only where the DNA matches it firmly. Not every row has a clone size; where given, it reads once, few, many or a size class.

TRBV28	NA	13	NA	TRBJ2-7	CASRGGWGYEQYF	TGTGCCAGCAGAGGGGGATGGGGGTACGAGCAGTACTTC
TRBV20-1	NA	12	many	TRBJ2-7	CSALQGSYEQYF	TGCAGTGCTCTTCAGGGTAGCTACGAGCAGTACTTC
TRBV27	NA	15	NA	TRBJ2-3	CASSQLGTSTDTQYF	TGTGCCAGCAGTCAACTCGGAACTAGCACAGATACGCAGTATTTT
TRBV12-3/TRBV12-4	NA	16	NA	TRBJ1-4	CASSLGLGATNEKLFF	TGTGCCAGCAGTTTAGGTTTGGGGGCAACTAATGAAAAACTGTTTTTT
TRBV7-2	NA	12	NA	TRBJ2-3	CASSLVGNTQYF	TGTGCCAGCAGCTTAGTGGGGAATACGCAGTATTTT
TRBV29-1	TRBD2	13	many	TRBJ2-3	CSVLFSGRDTQYF	TGCAGCGTTTTATTTAGCGGGAGAGATACGCAGTATTTT
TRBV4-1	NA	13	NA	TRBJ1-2	CASSQIDSYGYTF	TGCGCCAGCAGCCAGATTGACAGCTATGGCTACACCTTC
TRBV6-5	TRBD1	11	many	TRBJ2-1	CASRSQGEQFF	TGTGCCAGCAGGTCACAGGGGGAGCAGTTCTTC
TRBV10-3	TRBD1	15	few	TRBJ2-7	CAISHRDRGSYEQYF	TGTGCCATCAGTCACCGGGACAGGGGTTCCTACGAGCAGTACTTC
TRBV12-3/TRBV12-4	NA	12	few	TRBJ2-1	CASSSTGLEQFF	TGTGCCAGCAGTTCCACCGGACTAGAGCAGTTCTTC
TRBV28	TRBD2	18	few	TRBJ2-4	CASSFGLAGLAAKNIQYF	TGTGCCAGCAGTTTCGGACTAGCGGGTTTGGCAGCCAAAAACATTCAGTACTTC
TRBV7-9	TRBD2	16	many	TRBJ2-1	CASSPPSAGGGNEQFF	TGTGCCAGCAGCCCGCCGTCCGCGGGAGGTGGCAATGAGCAGTTCTTC
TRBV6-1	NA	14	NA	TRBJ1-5	CASSIRGLYQPQHF	TGTGCCAGCAGTATTCGGGGGCTGTATCAGCCCCAGCATTTT
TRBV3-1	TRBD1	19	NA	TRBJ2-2	CTSSLRVGQGARGTGELFF	TGTACCAGCAGTCTTCGGGTTGGGCAGGGGGCAAGGGGCACCGGGGAGCTGTTTTTT
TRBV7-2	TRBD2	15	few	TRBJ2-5	CASSDDLAGGKTQYF	TGTGCCAGCAGCGACGATCTAGCGGGGGGAAAGACCCAGTACTTC
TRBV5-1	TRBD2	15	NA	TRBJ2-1	CASTRTSGSYNEQFF	TGCGCCAGCACCCGAACTAGCGGGAGTTACAATGAGCAGTTCTTC
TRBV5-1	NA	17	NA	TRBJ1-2	CASSFLSSAGDRYGYTF	TGCGCCAGCAGCTTCCTAAGTTCGGCAGGCGATCGGTATGGCTACACCTTC
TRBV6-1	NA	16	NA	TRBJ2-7	CASSKRAGSVDYEQYF	TGTGCCAGCAGCAAAAGGGCAGGATCTGTTGACTACGAGCAGTACTTC
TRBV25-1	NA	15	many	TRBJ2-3	CASSEGSGSTDTQYF	TGTGCCAGCAGTGAAGGGAGCGGGAGCACAGATACGCAGTATTTT
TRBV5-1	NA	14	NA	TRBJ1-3	CASSLEATRNTIYF	TGCGCCAGCAGCTTGGAGGCGACGCGAAACACCATATATTTT
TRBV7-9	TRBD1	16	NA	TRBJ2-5	CASSLGTGGGQETQYF	TGTGCCAGCAGCTTAGGGACAGGGGGCGGACAAGAGACCCAGTACTTC
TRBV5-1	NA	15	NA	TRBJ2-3	CASSLSGREGDTQYF	TGCGCCAGCAGCTTGTCCGGGCGGGAAGGAGATACGCAGTATTTT